This T cell receptor (beta chain) originates from a study of T-cell reconstitution after alpha-beta-depleted transplantation in children. This clonotype was counted between two and nine times. Preparation of the TCRbeta library used unique molecular identifiers. TCRdb ran MiXCR on the PCR reads and lists one entry per CDR3 protein. The repertoire holds around 250,000 distinct CDR3 sequences, with more than 9% as singletons. This CDR3 spans 16 amino acids. The V and J ends lost 1 base and 4 bases, in that order; junction bases with no gene match: 5. Germline CDR1 SGHRS, CDR2 YFSETQ. The V gene is TRBV5-1, the J gene TRBJ2-1; 10 nucleotides agree with TRBD2. The sequencing used PBMCs from the stem cell graft donor, collected from the stem cell graft. The receptor was isolated from a human donor who donated a stem cell graft to a child with SCID. The CDR3 region is CASSLPGTSVYNEQFF. Written as DNA, the CDR3 is TGCGCCAGCAGCTTGCCCGGGACTAGCGTATACAATGAGCAGTTCTTC.